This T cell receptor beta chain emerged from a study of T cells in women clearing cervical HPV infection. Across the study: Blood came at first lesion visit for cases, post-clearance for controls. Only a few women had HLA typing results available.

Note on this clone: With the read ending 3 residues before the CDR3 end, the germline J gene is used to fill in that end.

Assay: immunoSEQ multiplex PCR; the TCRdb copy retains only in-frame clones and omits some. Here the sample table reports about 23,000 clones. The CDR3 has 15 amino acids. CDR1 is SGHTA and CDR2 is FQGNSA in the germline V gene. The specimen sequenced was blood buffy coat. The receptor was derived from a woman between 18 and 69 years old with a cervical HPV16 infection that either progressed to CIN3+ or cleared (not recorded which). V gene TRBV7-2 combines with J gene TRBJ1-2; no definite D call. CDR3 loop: CASSLVSAGVDTYTF. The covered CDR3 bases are TGTGCCAGCAGCTTAGTATCAGCGGGAGTAGATACC.